The 27 T cell receptor beta chains listed next were all sequenced from one sample in a study of T-cell reconstitution after alpha-beta-depleted transplantation in children. Construction of the TCRbeta library involved unique molecular identifiers. TCRdb re-called the PCR reads through MiXCR, storing one row per CDR3 protein. The table lists about 50,000 distinct CDR3 sequences, under 6% of them singletons. The sample was PBMCs, mostly from graft donor cells, taken 60 days after TCRalphabeta/CD19-depleted stem cell transplant. The receptors stem from a female patient aged 2-15 years who had a stem cell transplant for aplastic anemia, so the T cells may come from the graft donor.

This clonotype was seen more than once but under ten times. The V and J genes are TRBV7-3 and TRBJ2-2; D is perhaps TRBD1 (6 bases). The germline gives CDR1 SGHTA, CDR2 FQGTGA. The CDR3 is 18 residues long. V gave up 2 bases and J gave up 1 base, with 17 bases separating them. The CDR3 loop reads CASSLYVGPQGNTGELFF. In DNA, the CDR3 is TGTGCCAGCAGCTTATATGTGGGACCACAGGGGAACACCGGGGAGCTGTTTTTT.

This clonotype was recorded many times. The gene calls are TRBV5-1 and TRBJ2-5, with D perhaps TRBD1 (5 bases). Trimming cost V 2 bases and J 1 base, with 6 bases left between them. This CDR3 is built from 13 residues. Germline assignment: CDR1 SGHRS and CDR2 YFSETQ. DNA of the CDR3: TGCGCCAGCAGCTTCCAGGGCCAAGAGACCCAGTACTTC. Translated: CASSFQGQETQYF.

This clonotype was seen repeatedly, ten times or more. This rearrangement joins TRBV19 to TRBJ2-2; perhaps D is TRBD1 or TRBD2 (6 bases each). This CDR3 region has 14 residues. Germline V gene data show CDR1 as LNHDA and CDR2 as SQIVND (reference sequence). The V end lost 6 bases, the J end lost 4 bases, and 12 bases lay between the germline ends. The CDR3 DNA sequence: TGTGCCAGTAGATCGGGGGCCAGCACCGGGGAGCTGTTTTTT. Its translation: CASRSGASTGELFF.

This clonotype was seen at least ten times. The CDR3 DNA reads as TGTGCCAGCAGCGTATCGGGCACCACAGATACGCAGTATTTT. This sequence encodes CASSVSGTTDTQYF. The V call is TRBV9, the J call TRBJ2-3, with D unclear. Trimming left V 1 base short and J 2 bases short, with 8 bases between. The germline V gene has CDR1 SGDLS and CDR2 YYNGEE. There are 14 residues in the CDR3.

This clonotype was observed many times. The chain recombines TRBV6-2 or TRBV6-3 with TRBJ2-5, with TRBD2 matching 8 bases. J lost 5 bases, V lost 0 bases, and 26 bases had no gene match. The germline V gene encodes CDR1 MNHEY and CDR2 SVGEGT. The CDR3 extends over 22 amino acids. The CDR3 reads CASSYSPGGLASGRGAGETQYF. DNA for the CDR3: TGTGCCAGCAGTTACTCACCTGGTGGTCTGGCAAGCGGGAGAGGGGCGGGCGAGACCCAGTACTTC.

This clonotype was seen at least ten times. The chain has TRBV11-2 and TRBJ2-1; a weak D match, TRBD2 (5 bases). This CDR3 spans 15 amino acids. V was pared by 5 bases and J by 3 bases, with 14 bases between. Germline-derived CDR1 and CDR2 are SGHAT and FQNNGV. CDR3 nucleotide sequence: TGTGCCAGCAGCCCCTTCGACTACCTCTACAATGAGCAGTTCTTC. Translating it yields CASSPFDYLYNEQFF. Complete variable domain (other parts from reference TRBV11-2 and TRBJ2-1): EAGVAQSPRYKIIEKRQSVAFWCNPISGHATLYWYQQILGQGPKLLIQFQNNGVVDDSQLPKDRFSAERLKGVDSTLKIQPAKLEDSAVYLCASSPFDYLYNEQFFGPGTRLTVL.

The gene calls are TRBV12-3 or TRBV12-4 and TRBJ2-5, with 8 bases matching TRBD1. Germline trimming cut 1 base from V and 5 bases from J; bases unmatched to any gene: 6. The CDR3 spans 15 residues. CDR3 region: CASSLGTGLSETQYF. The CDR3 nucleotides read TGTGCCAGCAGTTTAGGGACAGGGCTATCGGAGACCCAGTACTTC.

The genes are TRBV7-3 and TRBJ2-3; a possible D gene is TRBD2 (5 bases). The CDR3 contains 17 residues. Germline V gene data show CDR1 as SGHTA and CDR2 as FQGTGA. V shed 2 bases and J shed 1 base, with 16 bases lying between them. The CDR3, as DNA: TGTGCCAGCAGCTTACAACCGAGCGGAAAACGCACAGATACGCAGTATTTT. It yields the protein CASSLQPSGKRTDTQYF.

The chain carries TRBV28 and TRBJ2-7; D is possibly TRBD2 (6 bases). Deletions cut 6 bases from V and 3 bases from J, with 15 bases between. CDR3 size: 14 residues. CDR1 is MDHEN and CDR2 is SYDVKM in the germline V gene. The CDR3 sequence is CASSWAGPSYEQYF. CDR3 nucleotides: TGTGCCAGCAGCTGGGCGGGACCCAGCTACGAGCAGTACTTC.

This clonotype was counted many times. This chain uses TRBV12-3 or TRBV12-4 with TRBJ2-1; 12 nucleotides agree with TRBD2. This CDR3 has 15 residues. With 6 bases clipped from V and 1 base from J, the junction kept 1 base outside the gene matches. CDR3 region: CASRLAGGSYNEQFF. The CDR3 DNA follows: TGTGCCAGCAGGCTAGCGGGAGGGTCCTACAATGAGCAGTTCTTC.

This clonotype has a count of ten or more. The rearrangement uses TRBV5-5 and TRBJ2-7; D might be TRBD1 (6 bases). This CDR3 has 15 amino acids. The ends were cut back, 0 bases at V and 2 bases at J, with 12 bases in the middle. Germline CDR1 and CDR2: SGHKS and YYEKEE (reference sequence). The CDR3 region has the DNA TGTGCCAGCAGCTTGGGATATCGACAGGCCTACGAGCAGTACTTC. Protein: CASSLGYRQAYEQYF.

This sequence joins TRBV12-3 or TRBV12-4 and TRBJ1-2, with 7 bases matching TRBD1. The CDR3 totals 15 residues. V shed 4 bases, J shed 0 bases, and the junction held 5 bases outside the gene matches. The CDR3 spells CASSSDRITNYGYTF. The CDR3, as DNA: TGTGCCAGCAGTTCGGACAGGATCACTAACTATGGCTACACCTTC.

The sample holds a few counts of this clonotype. V gene TRBV11-1 combines with J gene TRBJ2-2; D is possibly TRBD1 (5 bases). From germline, CDR1 is SGHAT and CDR2 FQDESV (reference sequence). The CDR3 extends over 14 amino acids. The V end lost 5 bases, the J end lost 7 bases, and 14 bases lay between the germline ends. The CDR3 region is CASSPRDRYGELFF. In nucleotides, the CDR3 is TGTGCCAGCAGCCCCAGAGACAGATACGGGGAGCTGTTTTTT. The whole variable domain, filled in from reference TRBV11-1 and TRBJ2-2, reads EAEVAQSPRYKITEKSQAVAFWCDPISGHATLYWYRQILGQGPELLVQFQDESVVDDSQLPKDRFSAERLKGVDSTLKIQPAELGDSAMYLCASSPRDRYGELFFGEGSRLTVL.

This clonotype has just a few counts. The rearrangement uses TRBV11-2 and TRBJ2-2, with D hard to call. V was cut by 2 bases and J by 2 bases, with 3 bases left in between. The CDR3 spans 13 residues. The germline V gene encodes CDR1 SGHAT and CDR2 FQNNGV. DNA for the CDR3: TGTGCCAGCAGCTTAACAAACACCGGGGAGCTGTTTTTT. Its protein product is CASSLTNTGELFF.

This rearrangement joins TRBV19 to TRBJ1-2, with a tentative D call TRBD1 (5 bases). Germline CDR1 is LNHDA and CDR2 is SQIVND (reference sequence). This CDR3 is 13 amino acids long. The germline V and J ends were trimmed by 10 bases and 3 bases, with 15 bases remaining between them. DNA of the CDR3: TGTGCCACCATACAGGAGCCCTACTATGGCTACACCTTC. It encodes CATIQEPYYGYTF.

This clonotype was detected ten times or more. This chain connects TRBV10-3 to TRBJ1-6; 12 nucleotides agree with TRBD1. Germline assignment: CDR1 ENHRY and CDR2 SYGVKD. The V gene end was trimmed by 2 bases and the J gene end by 13 bases; junction bases not matched to a gene: 6. This CDR3 has 15 amino acids. In DNA, the CDR3 is TGTGCCATCAGTGAGGGGGACAGGGGGCTAAGGCCCCTCCACTTT. This gives the protein CAISEGDRGLRPLHF.

The gene calls are TRBV6-6 and TRBJ1-2; 7 nucleotides agree with TRBD1. The CDR3 length is 13 residues. V shed 2 bases, J shed 3 bases, and the junction held 0 bases outside the gene matches. Germline V gives CDR1 MNHNY, CDR2 SVGAGI (reference sequence). The CDR3 loop is CASSYRGHYGYTF. In DNA, the CDR3 is TGTGCCAGCAGTTACAGGGGGCACTATGGCTACACCTTC.

This clonotype was detected ten times or more. The chain is built from TRBV6-5 and TRBJ1-3; tentatively, D is TRBD1 (5 bases). From germline, CDR1 is MNHEY and CDR2 SVGAGI. This CDR3 comprises 13 residues. Between the trimmed V and J ends, which lost 7 bases and 4 bases, there was a span of 11 bases. For the CDR3, the DNA is TGTGCCAGCACCCGGGACCCGGGAAACACCATATATTTT. The encoded protein is CASTRDPGNTIYF.

This clonotype has ten or more counts. The chain carries TRBV20-1 and TRBJ2-7; D not resolved. Trimming left V 5 bases short and J 0 bases short, with 11 bases between. The V gene's germline CDR1 is DFQATT and CDR2 SNEGSKA (reference sequence). The CDR3 covers 13 residues. CDR3 nucleotides: TGCAGTGCTCCCAGTGGAAGCTCCTACGAGCAGTACTTC. Translated: CSAPSGSSYEQYF.

This clonotype has ten or more counts. One end of the junction fails to match germline, which may point to a read error. The chain is built from TRBV3-1 and TRBJ2-5, with a possible D match to TRBD2 (7 bases). Germline V gives CDR1 LGHDT, CDR2 YNNKEL (reference sequence). The length of the CDR3 is 12 residues. The CDR3 reads CASRGAFSGWCF. As DNA, the CDR3 is TGTGCCAGCCGGGGGGCCTTTAGCGGGTGGTGCTTC.

CDR3 in DNA: TGTGCCAGCTCACAGCGCACAAGTGAATACAATGAGCAGTTCTTC. Translated, it gives CASSQRTSEYNEQFF. The chain joins TRBV18 to TRBJ2-1; D unclear. CDR3 length equals 15 residues. The germline V gene encodes CDR1 KGHSH and CDR2 LQKENI. Trimming left V 4 bases short and J 4 bases short, with 14 bases between.

This clonotype was found many times. J is TRBJ2-6 and V is TRBV29-1, with D possibly being TRBD1 (5 bases). Germline CDR1 and CDR2: SQVTM and ANQGSEA. The CDR3 totals 14 residues. V gave up 7 bases and J gave up 0 bases, with 10 bases separating them. CDR3 nucleotide sequence: TGCAGCGCCGAGACAGCCTCTGGGGCCAACGTCCTGACTTTC. As protein: CSAETASGANVLTF. The full variable domain, in which reference TRBV29-1 and TRBJ2-6 provide the parts outside the CDR3, is SAVISQKPSRDICQRGTSLTIQCQVDSQVTMMFWYRQQPGQSLTLIATANQGSEATYESGFVIDKFPISRPNLTFSTLTVSNMSPEDSSIYLCSAETASGANVLTFGAGSRLTVL.

This chain uses TRBV30 with TRBJ2-3; weak D call: TRBD2 (7 bases). The germline V and J ends were trimmed by 8 bases and 2 bases, with 17 bases remaining between them. The CDR3 length is 14 residues. Per the germline V gene, CDR1 is GTSNPN and CDR2 is SVGIG (reference sequence). CDR3 nucleotide sequence: TGTGCCGGCGGGGGCTCAGTCCTCACAGATACGCAGTATTTT. Translated: CAGGGSVLTDTQYF.

This clonotype occurred a few times. The DNA for the CDR3 is TGTGCCAGCAGTTTAAAACTAGCGGGGCCAGAGACCCAGTACTTC. This encodes CASSLKLAGPETQYF. The chain employs TRBV28 and TRBJ2-5; 10 bases are shared with TRBD2. V was clipped by 2 bases and J by 4 bases; unmatched bases: 4. The length of the CDR3 is 15 residues. The V gene's germline CDR1 is MDHEN and CDR2 SYDVKM.

This clonotype was seen at least ten times. The V call is TRBV28, the J call TRBJ2-1; 10 bases fit TRBD2. V dropped 6 bases and J dropped 2; count of bases not matched to a gene: 7. Looked up from germline, CDR1 is MDHEN and CDR2 is SYDVKM. CDR3 length equals 16 residues. The CDR3 is CASRLAGSLTYNEQFF. The CDR3 region has the DNA TGTGCCAGCAGACTAGCGGGATCCCTGACCTACAATGAGCAGTTCTTC. The full variable domain, completed using reference TRBV28 and TRBJ2-1, is DVKVTQSSRYLVKRTGEKVFLECVQDMDHENMFWYRQDPGLGLRLIYFSYDVKMKEKGDIPEGYSVSREKKERFSLILESASTNQTSMYLCASRLAGSLTYNEQFFGPGTRLTVL.

Concerning this clonotype itself: Possible read error: a much larger clone is one base away. The CDR3 here is CTSAGGQGPTDTQYF. DNA for the CDR3: TGCACCAGCGCAGGGGGGCAGGGTCCTACAGATACGCAGTATTTT. The chain joins TRBV5-1 to TRBJ2-3; TRBD1 might be the D (7 bases). The CDR3 spans 15 residues. From germline, CDR1 is SGHRS and CDR2 YFSETQ. The complete variable domain, with remaining parts taken from reference TRBV5-1 and TRBJ2-3, reads KAGVTQTPRYLIKTRGQQVTLSCSPISGHRSVSWYQQTPGQGLQFLFEYFSETQRNKGNFPGRFSGRQFSNSRSEMNVSTLELGDSALYLCTSAGGQGPTDTQYFGPGTRLTVL.

The sample holds many counts of this clonotype. The V and J genes are TRBV5-1 and TRBJ2-5; no clear D. V dropped 2 bases and J dropped 1 base, with 0 bases sitting between them. CDR1 and CDR2 from the germline V gene are SGHRS and YFSETQ. This CDR3 comprises 11 residues. This CDR3 is CASSFQETQYF. The CDR3 DNA reads as TGCGCCAGCAGCTTCCAAGAGACCCAGTACTTC. The full variable domain, its missing parts supplied by reference TRBV5-1 and TRBJ2-5, is KAGVTQTPRYLIKTRGQQVTLSCSPISGHRSVSWYQQTPGQGLQFLFEYFSETQRNKGNFPGRFSGRQFSNSRSEMNVSTLELGDSALYLCASSFQETQYFGPGTRLLVL.